The 6 T cell receptor beta chains listed next were all sequenced from one sample in a study of radiotherapy plus CTLA-4 blockade in lung cancer. Sequencing used immunoSEQ multiplex PCR; TCRdb keeps in-frame clones, though not all of them. The sample gives more than 75,000 clones, less than 80% of which show up once; 11% to 15% is in the top ten. Sequences were derived from peripheral blood, sampled from a patient treated with radiotherapy plus ipilimumab. These receptors all stem from a human donor with non-small cell lung cancer that progressed on radiotherapy plus ipilimumab.

The chain uses TRBV10-1 and TRBJ2-1, with 9 bases identical to TRBD1. The CDR3 runs to 15 residues. Germline V gene data show CDR1 as WNHNN and CDR2 as SYGVQD (reference sequence). V trimming: 4 bases; J trimming: 4 bases; junction bases outside the gene matches: 5. CDR3 in DNA: TGCGCCAGCAGTGGTTCGACAGGGGGGTACAATGAGCAGTTCTTC. Protein sequence: CASSGSTGGYNEQFF.

The V call is TRBV6-6, the J call TRBJ1-2, with 7 nucleotides matching TRBD1. There are 13 residues in the CDR3. V trimming: 10 bases; J trimming: 0 bases; junction bases outside the gene matches: 5. CDR1 and CDR2 from the germline V gene are MNHNY and SVGAGI (reference sequence). The CDR3 DNA sequence: TGTGCCACCCGGACAGGTTCTAACTATGGCTACACCTTC. Its translation is CATRTGSNYGYTF.

The V gene is TRBV6-5, the J gene TRBJ1-2; weak D call: TRBD1 (5 bases). The CDR3 runs to 14 residues. With 8 bases removed from V and 2 bases from J, the gap between germline ends came to 15 bases. The germline V gene has CDR1 MNHEY and CDR2 SVGAGI. The CDR3 here is CASGAAPYNYGYTF. CDR3 coding DNA: TGTGCCAGCGGGGCGGCCCCCTACAACTATGGCTACACCTTC.

The chain has TRBV6-1 and TRBJ1-2, with TRBD1 as a possible D gene (5 bases). V dropped 2 bases and J dropped 8 bases, with 12 bases sitting between them. The CDR3 loop spans 13 amino acids. Per germline, CDR1 MNHNS and CDR2 SASEGT. The CDR3 loop reads CASSEREDTGYTF. The CDR3 nucleotides read TGTGCCAGCAGTGAACGGGAGGACACCGGCTACACCTTC.

The rearrangement uses TRBV5-8 and TRBJ1-1; 10 bases agree with TRBD1. V gave up 4 bases and J gave up 6 bases; unmatched junction bases: 3. CDR1 and CDR2 from the germline V gene are SGHTS and YDEGEE. CDR3 length: 13 residues. In DNA form, the CDR3 reads TGTGCCAGCAGCCGGGACAGGGGCGCTGAAGCTTTCTTT. As protein: CASSRDRGAEAFF.

V usage is TRBV4-2 and J usage is TRBJ1-1, with D unresolved. Per the germline V gene, CDR1 is LGHNA and CDR2 is YNFKEQ. The CDR3 has 15 residues. Trimming stripped 0 bases from V and 7 bases from J, with 15 bases between. In nucleotides, the CDR3 is TGTGCCAGCAGCCAAGACCCGCACGGGGTCTTTGAAGCTTTCTTT. Its translation: CASSQDPHGVFEAFF.